These 2 T cell receptor beta chains originate from one sample sequenced in a study of blood T cell repertoires in COVID-19 (dated by TCRdb to the early 2020s). The method behind the library was the immunoSEQ multiplex PCR assay. TCRdb stores this immuneACCESS table with in-frame sequences only. Part of the clones is absent; in the studies checked, under half of the shortfall reflects unresolved V genes, and no reason is known for the rest. The sample table contains a few hundred thousand clones; only one count was recorded for around nine tenths of them. The ten largest make up 5% of the sample. The sample was PBMCs or T cells enriched from blood (not recorded which). The receptors derive from a man between 25 and 39 years old who had recovered from COVID-19.

This clone was seen a single time. This chain uses TRBV7-9 with TRBJ2-7, with TRBD1 matching over 10 bases. In germline, CDR1 is SEHNR, CDR2 FQNEAQ (reference sequence). The junction had 3 bases not matched to a gene; V was cut back by 5 bases and J by 2 bases. The CDR3 contains 14 residues. CDR3 region: CASSLDRGPYEQYF. The CDR3 DNA follows: TGTGCCAGCAGCCTCGACAGGGGGCCCTACGAGCAGTACTTC.

The chain combines TRBV11-2 with TRBJ1-2; D call uncertain. This CDR3 comprises 16 residues. V lost 6 bases and J 2 bases, leaving 19 bases between the germline ends. The germline CDR1 and CDR2 sequences are SGHAT and FQNNGV. CDR3 sequence (DNA): TGTGCCAGCAGGCAGACCACGGGGAAAATAAACTATGGCTACACCTTC. This encodes CASRQTTGKINYGYTF.